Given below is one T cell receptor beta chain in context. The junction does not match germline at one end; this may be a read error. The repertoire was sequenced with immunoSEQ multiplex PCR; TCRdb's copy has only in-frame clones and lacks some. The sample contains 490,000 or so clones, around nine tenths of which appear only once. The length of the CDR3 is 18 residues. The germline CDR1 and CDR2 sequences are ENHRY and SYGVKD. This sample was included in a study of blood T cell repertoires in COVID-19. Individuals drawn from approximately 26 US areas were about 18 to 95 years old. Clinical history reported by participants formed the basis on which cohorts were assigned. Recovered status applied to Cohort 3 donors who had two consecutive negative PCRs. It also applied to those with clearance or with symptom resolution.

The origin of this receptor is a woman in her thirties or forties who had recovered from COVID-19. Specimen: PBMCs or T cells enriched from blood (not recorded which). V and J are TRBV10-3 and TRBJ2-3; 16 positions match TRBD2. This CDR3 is CAISESGLAGGSRDTQYF. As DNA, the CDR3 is TGTGCCATCAGTGAGTCGGGACTAGCGGGAGGGAGCAGAGATACGCAGTATTTT.